The source of this T cell receptor (beta chain) is a study of CD8 T cells in Susac syndrome. TCR beta was sequenced from blood CD8+ and CD4+ T cells. Roughly 0.45 to 1 ug RNA was reverse transcribed with random hexamers. TCRdb fed the immunoSEQ multiplex PCR reads into MiXCR, producing one record per CDR3 protein. The sample holds under 300,000 distinct CDR3 sequences, 90% to 97% seen once. Germline lookup yields CDR1 SGHRS and CDR2 YFSETQ. V shed 0 bases and J shed 1 base, with 10 bases lying between them. The CDR3 length is 15 residues. Sequenced input: CD4+ T cells from PBMCs. This receptor was identified in a human donor with Susac syndrome. V usage is TRBV5-1 and J usage is TRBJ2-5; D is perhaps TRBD2 (5 bases). In DNA, the CDR3 is TGCGCCAGCAGCTTGGTGGGTAGCGCCCAAGAGACCCAGTACTTC. As protein: CASSLVGSAQETQYF.